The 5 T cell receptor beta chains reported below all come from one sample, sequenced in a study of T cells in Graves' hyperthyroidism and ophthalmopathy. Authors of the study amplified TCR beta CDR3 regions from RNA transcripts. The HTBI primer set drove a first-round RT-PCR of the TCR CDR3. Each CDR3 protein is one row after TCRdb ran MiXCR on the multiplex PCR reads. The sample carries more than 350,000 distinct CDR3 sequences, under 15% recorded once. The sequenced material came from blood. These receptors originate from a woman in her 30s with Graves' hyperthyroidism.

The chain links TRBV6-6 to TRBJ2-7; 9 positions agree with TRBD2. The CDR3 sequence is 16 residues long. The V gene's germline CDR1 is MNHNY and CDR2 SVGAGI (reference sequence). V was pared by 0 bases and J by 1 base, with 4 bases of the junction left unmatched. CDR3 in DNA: TGTGCCAGCAGTTACTCGTCTAGCGGGATTTCCTACGAGCAGTACTTC. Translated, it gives CASSYSSSGISYEQYF.

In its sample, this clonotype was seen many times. The DNA for the CDR3 is TGCAGCGCGGGATCGACAGGGAGCTCTGGGGCCAACGTCCTGACTTTC. The encoded protein is CSAGSTGSSGANVLTF. The genes are TRBV29-1 and TRBJ2-6; 7 nucleotides line up with TRBD1. CDR3 length: 16 amino acids. Germline assignment: CDR1 SQVTM and CDR2 ANQGSEA. Germline trimming cut 7 bases from V and 0 bases from J; bases unmatched to any gene: 9. Looking up the rest from reference TRBV29-1 and TRBJ2-6 gives the full variable domain: SAVISQKPSRDICQRGTSLTIQCQVDSQVTMMFWYRQQPGQSLTLIATANQGSEATYESGFVIDKFPISRPNLTFSTLTVSNMSPEDSSIYLCSAGSTGSSGANVLTFGAGSRLTVL.

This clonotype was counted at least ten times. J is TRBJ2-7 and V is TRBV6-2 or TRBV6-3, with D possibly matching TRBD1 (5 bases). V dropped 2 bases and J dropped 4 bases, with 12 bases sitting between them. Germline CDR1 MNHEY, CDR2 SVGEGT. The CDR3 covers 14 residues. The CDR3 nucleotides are TGTGCCAGCAGTTACCCGGACAATCCATACGAGCAGTACTTC. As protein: CASSYPDNPYEQYF.

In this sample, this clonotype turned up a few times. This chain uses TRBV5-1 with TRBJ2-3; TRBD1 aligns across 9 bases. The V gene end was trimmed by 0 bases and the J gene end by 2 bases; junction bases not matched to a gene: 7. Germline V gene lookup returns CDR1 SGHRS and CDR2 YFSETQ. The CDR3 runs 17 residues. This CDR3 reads CASSLGPTGGDTDTQYF. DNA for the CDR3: TGCGCCAGCAGCTTGGGCCCGACAGGGGGGGACACAGATACGCAGTATTTT.

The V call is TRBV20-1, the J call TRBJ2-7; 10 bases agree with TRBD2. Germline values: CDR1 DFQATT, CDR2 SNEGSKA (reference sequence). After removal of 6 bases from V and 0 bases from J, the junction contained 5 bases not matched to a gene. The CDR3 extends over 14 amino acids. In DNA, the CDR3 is TGCAGTGCGGGACCTAGCGGGAGCTCCTACGAGCAGTACTTC. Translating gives CSAGPSGSSYEQYF.